These 20 T cell receptor beta chains originate from one sample sequenced in a study of CD8 T cells in ankylosing spondylitis. Points from the study as a whole: One TCR beta motif, made up of several highly homologous variants, appeared characteristic of ankylosing spondylitis blood.

These receptors have no known antigen. One entry per CDR3 protein results from TCRdb running MiXCR on the 5' RACE reads. The sample has some 840,000 distinct CDR3 sequences, 10% to 15% seen once. Material for sequencing was blood, either unsorted or a sorted T cell fraction (not recorded which). The receptors shown here come from a male donor with ankylosing spondylitis.

This clonotype has ten or more counts. The rearrangement uses TRBV5-6 and TRBJ2-1; no clear D. The CDR3 has 12 amino acids. Trimming took off 2 bases at V and 3 bases at J, with 3 bases between the two ends. Germline V CDR1 and CDR2: SGHDT, YYEEEE. DNA for the CDR3: TGTGCCAGCAGCTTTGACTACAATGAGCAGTTCTTC. Encoded protein: CASSFDYNEQFF.

V usage is TRBV24-1 and J usage is TRBJ2-5; 11 bases fit TRBD1. J gave up 5 bases and V 3 bases, and 7 bases lay outside the gene matches. Germline V gives CDR1 KGHDR, CDR2 SFDVKD. CDR3 length: 16 amino acids. The CDR3 DNA reads as TGTGCCACCAGTGATCCTCGGACAGGGGGCAGGGAGACCCAGTACTTC. Its protein is CATSDPRTGGRETQYF.

CDR3 protein: CASSQEGAQYF. For the CDR3, the DNA is TGTGCCAGCAGTCAAGAAGGGGCCCAGTACTTC. J is TRBJ2-5 and V is TRBV28; D perhaps matches TRBD1 (5 bases). The ends were cut back, 5 bases at V and 9 bases at J, with 10 bases in the middle. The CDR3 contains 11 residues. Germline V gene lookup returns CDR1 MDHEN and CDR2 SYDVKM.

Only a few counts were recorded for this clonotype. This CDR3 reads CATRTGQFRNEQFF. The CDR3 DNA sequence: TGTGCCACCAGAACGGGACAGTTCCGCAATGAGCAGTTCTTC. This rearrangement joins TRBV15 to TRBJ2-1; TRBD1 aligns across 7 bases. Trimming removed 6 bases from V and 6 bases from J; junction bases left unmatched: 8. This CDR3 has 14 amino acids. CDR1 is LNHNV and CDR2 is YYDKDF in the germline V gene (reference sequence).

The chain combines TRBV2 with TRBJ2-7; D is tentatively TRBD1 or TRBD2 (6 bases each). The CDR3 sequence is 14 residues long. V was pared by 5 bases and J by 6 bases, with 17 bases between. Germline values: CDR1 SNHLY, CDR2 FYNNEI. The chain's CDR3 is CASSFPSRGGEQYF. CDR3 nucleotides: TGTGCCAGCAGTTTTCCGTCCAGGGGAGGCGAGCAGTACTTC.

This clonotype has ten or more counts. The chain combines TRBV6-6 with TRBJ1-1; unclear D gene. The V and J ends lost 0 bases and 7 bases respectively, with 6 bases between them. The CDR3 has 12 amino acids. CDR1 and CDR2 from the germline V gene are MNHNY and SVGAGI (reference sequence). The CDR3 region is CASSYSDFEAFF. The DNA for the CDR3 is TGTGCCAGCAGTTACTCTGACTTTGAAGCTTTCTTT.

This clonotype was seen many times. J is TRBJ2-1 and V is TRBV20-1; 9 nucleotides match TRBD2. V gave up 0 bases and J gave up 10 bases; unmatched junction bases: 7. The V gene's germline CDR1 is DFQATT and CDR2 SNEGSKA (reference sequence). This CDR3 comprises 14 residues. The CDR3: CSARDVSGSWEQFF. The CDR3 DNA is TGCAGTGCTAGAGATGTTAGCGGGAGCTGGGAGCAGTTCTTC.

The table lists this clonotype with many counts. The CDR3 loop is CASSLPGLQETQYF. The CDR3 nucleotides are TGTGCCAGCAGCTTACCAGGACTGCAAGAGACCCAGTACTTC. V and J are TRBV5-5 and TRBJ2-5, with D tentatively TRBD2 (5 bases). The germline V and J ends were trimmed by 2 bases and 2 bases, with 10 bases remaining between them. The V gene's germline CDR1 is SGHKS and CDR2 YYEKEE (reference sequence). The CDR3 is made up of 14 amino acids.

This clonotype has at least ten counts. The chain carries TRBV10-3 and TRBJ1-4, with TRBD1 identical over 12 bases. The CDR3 consists of 17 residues. Germline-derived CDR1 and CDR2 are ENHRY and SYGVKD. J gave up 5 bases and V 3 bases, and 7 bases lay outside the gene matches. CDR3 DNA sequence: TGTGCCATCAGTGACCAAATCGGGACAGGGGGCAATGAAAAACTGTTTTTT. As protein: CAISDQIGTGGNEKLFF.

The chain joins TRBV6-2 or TRBV6-3 to TRBJ2-3; D ambiguous. V was clipped by 4 bases and J by 2 bases, with 10 bases between them. The CDR3 is 14 residues long. CDR1 is MNHEY and CDR2 is SVGEGT in the germline V gene. This chain's CDR3 is CASSSGSATDTQYF. The CDR3 region has the DNA TGTGCCAGCAGTTCCGGGTCAGCCACAGATACGCAGTATTTT.

This clonotype was counted at least ten times. The genes are TRBV5-1 and TRBJ2-5; a weak D match, TRBD1 (5 bases). Trimming pared 0 bases from V and 3 bases from J, leaving 6 bases between. Germline V gene data show CDR1 as SGHRS and CDR2 as YFSETQ. CDR3 size: 13 residues. CDR3 residues: CASSLAGKETQYF. CDR3 bases: TGCGCCAGCAGCTTGGCAGGGAAAGAGACCCAGTACTTC.

The CDR3 DNA is TGTGCCAGCAGCCCCGGGACAGCCGACAATGAGCAGTTCTTC. Protein sequence: CASSPGTADNEQFF. The V and J genes are TRBV2 and TRBJ2-1; TRBD1 aligns across 7 bases. Germline-derived CDR1 and CDR2 are SNHLY and FYNNEI. Trimming cost V 6 bases and J 5 bases; bases outside gene matches: 7. The length of the CDR3 is 14 residues.

CDR3 bases: TGCAGTGCTCAGGAACAGGGGGCTGGGGGCTACACCTTC. Its translation is CSAQEQGAGGYTF. The chain uses TRBV20-1 and TRBJ1-2; 9 nucleotides align to TRBD1. The CDR3 totals 13 residues. With V trimmed by 5 bases and J by 8 bases, 9 bases remained unmatched. Per the germline V gene, CDR1 is DFQATT and CDR2 is SNEGSKA (reference sequence).

The chain uses TRBV6-5 and TRBJ2-1; possible D gene TRBD2, 6 bases. Germline CDR1 MNHEY, CDR2 SVGAGI. This CDR3 spans 12 amino acids. Trimming left V 6 bases short and J 10 bases short, with 13 bases between. This CDR3 reads CASRGLGREQFF. The DNA for the CDR3 is TGTGCCAGCAGGGGACTCGGGCGAGAGCAGTTCTTC.

The rearrangement links TRBV3-1 to TRBJ1-1; no reliable D call. CDR1 and CDR2 from the germline V gene are LGHDT and YNNKEL (reference sequence). V was shortened by 8 bases and J by 5 bases, with 9 bases between the two germline ends. This CDR3 is built from 11 residues. The CDR3 spells CASATDTEAFF. CDR3 coding DNA: TGTGCCAGCGCGACGGATACTGAAGCTTTCTTT.

The genes are TRBV5-1 and TRBJ2-3, with D perhaps TRBD2 (6 bases). Germline V lookup: CDR1 SGHRS, CDR2 YFSETQ. There are 14 residues in the CDR3. V was trimmed by 5 bases and J by 2 bases, leaving 12 bases between them. CDR3 sequence: CASRDYRSTDTQYF. DNA for the CDR3: TGCGCCAGCAGGGACTACCGATCCACAGATACGCAGTATTTT.

J is TRBJ2-2 and V is TRBV27, with TRBD1 identical over 9 bases. This CDR3 spans 16 amino acids. Trimming removed 10 bases from V and 2 bases from J; junction bases left unmatched: 11. Germline V lookup: CDR1 MNHEY, CDR2 SMNVEV (reference sequence). In DNA, the CDR3 is TGTGCCATCTCACGCGGGACAGGGACCAACACCGGGGAGCTGTTTTTT. Its protein product is CAISRGTGTNTGELFF.

This clonotype was counted at least ten times. The CDR3 loop reads CASSLTGANQPQHF. For the CDR3, the DNA is TGTGCCAGCAGCCTGACAGGGGCAAATCAGCCCCAGCATTTT. J is TRBJ1-5 and V is TRBV7-2; TRBD1 aligns across 8 bases. The CDR3 spans 14 residues. V shed 5 bases, J shed 4 bases, and the junction held 4 bases outside the gene matches. Germline V gene lookup returns CDR1 SGHTA and CDR2 FQGNSA.

The chain employs TRBV5-1 and TRBJ2-7; 9 nucleotides agree with TRBD2. V gave up 5 bases and J gave up 2 bases; unmatched junction bases: 8. The V gene's germline CDR1 is SGHRS and CDR2 YFSETQ. This CDR3 has 15 residues. CDR3 protein: CASRPGTSFTYEQYF. The CDR3 DNA reads as TGCGCCAGCAGACCCGGGACTAGCTTTACCTACGAGCAGTACTTC.

The chain is built from TRBV10-3 and TRBJ2-3, with TRBD2 matching 10 bases. CDR3 size: 13 residues. Germline loops: CDR1 ENHRY, CDR2 SYGVKD. Trimming took 10 bases from V and 5 from J; bases not matched to a gene: 6. The CDR3 coding sequence is TGTGCCACAGCGGGGGGGCGAGGAGATACGCAGTATTTT. It yields the protein CATAGGRGDTQYF.